This T cell receptor (beta chain) appears in the sequencing data of a study of blood T cell repertoires in COVID-19. For the study at large: Sample material is recorded as cDNA or gDNA derived from T cells, B-cell-depleted T cells, or PBMCs.

The V and J ends lost 2 bases and 6 bases respectively, with 17 bases between them. The germline V gene has CDR1 SGHTA and CDR2 FQGNSA. The CDR3 totals 16 residues. The table came from immunoSEQ multiplex PCR; TCRdb's copy has only in-frame clones and leaves some out. Of approximately 90,000 clones in the sample, 90% were seen once. Input material: peripheral blood. The receptor was derived from a man in his sixties with acute or convalescent COVID-19. V usage is TRBV7-2 and J usage is TRBJ1-5; tentatively, D is TRBD1 (5 bases). This chain's CDR3 is CASSLLTGQGVQPQHF. CDR3 in DNA: TGTGCCAGCAGCTTACTTACCGGGCAGGGCGTTCAGCCCCAGCATTTT.